This passage covers 32 T cell receptor beta chains from one sample sequenced in a study of T cell repertoires in cytomegalovirus infection. Their specific antigens are unknown. TCRdb independently ran MiXCR on the reads; one entry per CDR3 protein. The sample includes 80,000 or so distinct CDR3 sequences, about 24% of them seen just once. The sequences come from CD8+ T cells from cultured PBMCs, collected from culture after CMV antigen stimulation. These receptors were obtained from a human donor in good health (CMV status not recorded). Some clones in this sample may be carry-over from other donors' samples.

The sample holds a few counts of this clonotype. J is TRBJ2-1 and V is TRBV18, with 7 bases that match TRBD2. Germline loops: CDR1 KGHSH, CDR2 LQKENI. The CDR3 loop spans 17 amino acids. The junction had 13 bases not matched to a gene; V was cut back by 6 bases and J by 2 bases. CDR3 coding DNA: TGTGCCAGCTCCCCTGACTATCGGGAGGTTCCCTACAATGAGCAGTTCTTC. Translated, it gives CASSPDYREVPYNEQFF.

This chain joins TRBV28 and TRBJ2-7; 8 bases agree with TRBD1. V was clipped by 2 bases and J by 4 bases; unmatched bases: 7. Germline CDR1 MDHEN, CDR2 SYDVKM. The CDR3 loop spans 15 amino acids. Here the CDR3 reads CASSLDRGLNYEQYF. As DNA, the CDR3 is TGTGCCAGCAGTTTAGACAGGGGTCTCAATTACGAGCAGTACTTC.

The CDR3 loop reads CASSLSTPYEQYF. DNA for the CDR3: TGTGCCAGCAGTTTATCGACCCCCTACGAGCAGTACTTC. V gene TRBV28 combines with J gene TRBJ2-7; D gene unclear. CDR1 and CDR2 (germline): MDHEN, SYDVKM. V was pared by 1 base and J by 2 bases, with 6 bases between. The CDR3 runs 13 residues.

CDR3 region: CASSSDRGLADTQYF. As DNA, the CDR3 is TGCGCCAGCAGCTCGGACAGGGGGCTCGCAGATACGCAGTATTTT. V is TRBV5-1 and J is TRBJ2-3; 11 bases map to TRBD1. Germline CDR1 SGHRS, CDR2 YFSETQ. V was clipped by 3 bases and J by 4 bases; unmatched bases: 4. There are 15 residues in the CDR3.

This clonotype has ten or more counts. This rearrangement joins TRBV27 to TRBJ2-5; 14 bases map to TRBD2. In germline, CDR1 is MNHEY, CDR2 SMNVEV (reference sequence). The CDR3 is 15 residues long. Trimming removed 7 bases from V and 4 bases from J; junction bases left unmatched: 5. Written as DNA, the CDR3 is TGTGCCAGCACGGGACTAGCGGGGGTGATAGAGACCCAGTACTTC. Translated, it gives CASTGLAGVIETQYF.

This clonotype was seen at least ten times. The gene calls are TRBV19 and TRBJ2-1; 12 bases agree with TRBD2. Per the germline V gene, CDR1 is LNHDA and CDR2 is SQIVND (reference sequence). V lost 3 bases and J lost 6; bases outside the gene matches: 9. The CDR3 length is 17 residues. The CDR3: CASSMVGLAGGINEQFF. CDR3 nucleotide sequence: TGTGCCAGTAGTATGGTAGGGCTAGCGGGAGGGATCAATGAGCAGTTCTTC.

This chain uses TRBV4-3 with TRBJ2-5; D is possibly TRBD2 (7 bases). Germline assignment: CDR1 LGHNA and CDR2 YSLEER. Trimming stripped 1 base from V and 4 bases from J, with 22 bases between. This CDR3 has 18 amino acids. The CDR3 loop reads CASSQGGTMGGPGETQYF. CDR3 bases: TGCGCCAGCAGCCAAGGGGGCACGATGGGGGGGCCGGGAGAGACCCAGTACTTC.

This clonotype was counted many times. The chain has TRBV7-2 and TRBJ2-7; possible D gene TRBD2, 7 bases. Deletions cut 1 base from V and 4 bases from J, with 17 bases between. CDR3 length equals 16 residues. CDR1 is SGHTA, CDR2 FQGNSA, per germline. As DNA, the CDR3 is TGTGCCAGCAGCTTAGAGGCCAGGGGAGGGTTTTACGAGCAGTACTTC. Translating it yields CASSLEARGGFYEQYF.

This clonotype was found many times. The chain links TRBV6-2 or TRBV6-3 to TRBJ2-3; 9 nucleotides agree with TRBD2. Germline trimming cut 6 bases from V and 5 bases from J; bases unmatched to any gene: 18. The length of the CDR3 is 18 residues. Germline V gene data show CDR1 as MNHEY and CDR2 as SVGEGT. The CDR3 spells CASSLLQLAGYPLDTQYF. The CDR3 DNA is TGTGCCAGCAGCCTCTTGCAACTAGCGGGTTACCCGTTAGATACGCAGTATTTT.

This clonotype was seen ten or more times. This sequence joins TRBV7-6 and TRBJ2-1; 12 bases line up with TRBD2. Trimming removed 1 base from V and 4 bases from J; junction bases left unmatched: 2. This CDR3 has 16 amino acids. The germline V gene has CDR1 SGHVS and CDR2 FNYEAQ. The CDR3, as DNA: TGTGCCAGCAGCTTAGGGGGACTAGCGGGTTACAATGAGCAGTTCTTC. It translates to CASSLGGLAGYNEQFF.

V usage is TRBV2 and J usage is TRBJ2-5, with 9 bases that match TRBD2. Germline assignment: CDR1 SNHLY and CDR2 FYNNEI. The CDR3 runs 17 residues. Trimming cost V 3 bases and J 1 base; bases outside gene matches: 9. Written as DNA, the CDR3 is TGTGCCAGCAGTGAGGGGCTAGCGGGGATCTTCCAAGAGACCCAGTACTTC. Encoded protein: CASSEGLAGIFQETQYF.

This clonotype was detected a few times. The chain employs TRBV20-1 and TRBJ1-3; no firm D call. Germline values: CDR1 DFQATT, CDR2 SNEGSKA (reference sequence). The V end was cut by 6 bases, the J end by 0 bases, with 12 bases between. The CDR3 totals 14 residues. The CDR3 coding sequence is TGCAGTGCCCACGGCATCGACTCTGGAAACACCATATATTTT. This translates into CSAHGIDSGNTIYF.

The sample holds a few counts of this clonotype. V usage is TRBV4-3 and J usage is TRBJ1-4; 8 bases line up with TRBD1. Germline V gene lookup returns CDR1 LGHNA and CDR2 YSLEER. J gave up 5 bases and V 1 base, and 0 bases lay outside the gene matches. There are 14 residues in the CDR3. The chain's CDR3 is CASSQGTGNEKLFF. The CDR3 nucleotides are TGCGCCAGCAGCCAAGGGACAGGGAATGAAAAACTGTTTTTT.

This clonotype was picked up many times. This chain connects TRBV7-8 to TRBJ1-1; 8 positions match TRBD1. The CDR3 totals 16 residues. Germline CDR1 SGHVS, CDR2 FQNEAQ. V lost 5 bases, J lost 0 bases, and 8 bases stayed unmatched. The CDR3 region is CASSPPGQVMNTEAFF. CDR3 DNA: TGTGCCAGCAGCCCCCCGGGACAGGTAATGAACACTGAAGCTTTCTTT.

The chain joins TRBV19 to TRBJ2-3; TRBD2 aligns across 10 bases. V lost 7 bases, J lost 6 bases, and 10 bases stayed unmatched. Germline CDR1 is LNHDA and CDR2 is SQIVND (reference sequence). The CDR3 is 15 amino acids. The CDR3, as DNA: TGTGCCAGTACCTTGAAGCGGGGGGGCTGGGATACGCAGTATTTT. Protein sequence: CASTLKRGGWDTQYF. Variable domain in full (rest from reference TRBV19 and TRBJ2-3): DGGITQSPKYLFRKEGQNVTLSCEQNLNHDAMYWYRQDPGQGLRLIYYSQIVNDFQKGDIAEGYSVSREKKESFPLTVTSAQKNPTAFYLCASTLKRGGWDTQYFGPGTRLTVL.

This clonotype is termed large. This sequence joins TRBV28 and TRBJ2-7, with D possibly TRBD1 on 5 matching bases. Germline CDR1 reads MDHEN; CDR2 reads SYDVKM. The CDR3 sequence is 15 residues long. The V and J ends lost 3 bases and 2 bases respectively, with 14 bases between them. The CDR3 loop reads CASSFLQEITYEQYF. CDR3 nucleotide sequence: TGTGCCAGCAGTTTTCTACAGGAAATAACCTACGAGCAGTACTTC.

This clonotype was detected a few times. V and J are TRBV6-2 or TRBV6-3 and TRBJ2-3, with TRBD2 matching 10 bases. The CDR3 length is 17 residues. With V trimmed by 2 bases and J by 4 bases, 9 bases remained unmatched. Germline loops: CDR1 MNHEY, CDR2 SVGEGT. The CDR3 spells CASSYSLAGGRADTQYF. The CDR3 DNA follows: TGTGCCAGCAGTTACAGTTTAGCGGGAGGACGGGCAGATACGCAGTATTTT.

This clonotype was counted ten times or more. The chain has TRBV7-6 and TRBJ2-3; 7 nucleotides align to TRBD2. The trim removed 5 bases at V and 6 bases at J, leaving 14 bases unmatched. This CDR3 is 16 amino acids long. CDR1 is SGHVS and CDR2 is FNYEAQ in the germline V gene. This CDR3 is CASSPEISGASDTQYF. CDR3 nucleotides: TGTGCCAGCAGCCCGGAAATCAGCGGGGCGTCCGATACGCAGTATTTT. Full variable domain (rest looked up from reference TRBV7-6 and TRBJ2-3): GAGVSQSPRYKVTKRGQDVALRCDPISGHVSLYWYRQALGQGPEFLTYFNYEAQQDKSGLPNDRFSAERPEGSISTLTIQRTEQRDSAMYRCASSPEISGASDTQYFGPGTRLTVL.

The CDR3 DNA is TGTGCCAGCAGCTTGCTCAGTCCTAGCGGGAGTAGCTCCTACAATGAGCAGTTCTTC. Translated, it gives CASSLLSPSGSSSYNEQFF. The chain uses TRBV5-5 and TRBJ2-1, with 10 bases that match TRBD2. The germline V gene has CDR1 SGHKS and CDR2 YYEKEE (reference sequence). The CDR3 sequence is 19 residues long. After removal of 1 base from V and 0 bases from J, the junction contained 10 bases not matched to a gene.

This chain connects TRBV2 to TRBJ2-1; D assignment may be TRBD1 or TRBD2 (7 bases each). Between the trimmed V and J ends, which lost 2 bases and 1 base, there was a span of 21 bases. This CDR3 is 19 amino acids long. Germline CDR1 reads SNHLY; CDR2 reads FYNNEI. The CDR3 spells CASSETGGPAGGSYNEQFF. CDR3 sequence (DNA): TGTGCCAGCAGTGAAACGGGGGGACCGGCAGGGGGTTCCTACAATGAGCAGTTCTTC.

This clonotype was detected a few times. The chain combines TRBV4-3 with TRBJ2-5; possible D gene TRBD1, 6 bases. CDR1 and CDR2 from the germline V gene are LGHNA and YSLEER. V shed 3 bases and J shed 2 bases, with 13 bases lying between them. CDR3 length: 15 amino acids. CDR3 sequence reads: CASSHLTGPQETQYF. For the CDR3, the DNA is TGCGCCAGCAGCCACCTTACAGGGCCTCAAGAGACCCAGTACTTC.

The CDR3: CASSLDSAGRRETQYF. As DNA, the CDR3 is TGTGCCAGCAGTTTAGACTCTGCGGGGAGGCGAGAGACCCAGTACTTC. The chain carries TRBV27 and TRBJ2-5, with D possibly TRBD2 on 6 matching bases. CDR1 MNHEY and CDR2 SMNVEV come from the germline V gene (reference sequence). This CDR3 contains 16 residues. V was pared by 2 bases and J by 4 bases, with 17 bases between.

The rearrangement joins TRBV7-2 to TRBJ1-5; 9 bases align to TRBD1. J lost 6 bases, V lost 8 bases, and 11 bases had no gene match. CDR1 and CDR2 (germline): SGHTA, FQGNSA. The CDR3 spans 15 residues. CDR3 nucleotides: TGTGCCAGCGAGATTACAGGGGGCGCAGGTCAGCCCCAGCATTTT. Translated, it gives CASEITGGAGQPQHF. The variable domain in full, completed from reference TRBV7-2 and TRBJ1-5, reads GAGVSQSPSNKVTEKGKDVELRCDPISGHTALYWYRQSLGQGLEFLIYFQGNSAPDKSGLPSDRFSAERTGGSVSTLTIQRTQQEDSAVYLCASEITGGAGQPQHFGDGTRLSIL.

This clonotype was recorded a few times. The J gene is TRBJ2-3, the V gene TRBV5-8; D is uncertain. The CDR3 contains 15 residues. The germline V gene has CDR1 SGHTS and CDR2 YDEGEE. Trimming removed 0 bases at V and 4 bases at J, with 12 bases between. CDR3 protein: CASSLANGRADTQYF. The CDR3 bases are TGTGCCAGCAGCTTGGCCAATGGTAGGGCAGATACGCAGTATTTT. Together with reference TRBV5-8 and TRBJ2-3, the CDR3 gives the full variable domain: EAGVTQSPTHLIKTRGQQATLRCSPISGHTSVYWYQQALGLGLQFLLWYDEGEERNRGNFPPRFSGRQFPNYSSELNVNALELEDSALYLCASSLANGRADTQYFGPGTRLTVL.

The rearrangement uses TRBV27 and TRBJ2-7; TRBD1 matches 10 bases. The CDR3 contains 15 residues. J gave up 4 bases and V 1 base, and 4 bases lay outside the gene matches. The germline V gene encodes CDR1 MNHEY and CDR2 SMNVEV (reference sequence). Here the CDR3 reads CASSLLPGQGYEQYF. CDR3 bases: TGTGCCAGCAGTTTATTACCGGGACAGGGGTACGAGCAGTACTTC.

This clonotype is a singleton in its sample. V is TRBV19 and J is TRBJ1-4; D is unresolved. V gave up 0 bases and J gave up 16 bases, with 15 bases separating them. This CDR3 has 13 amino acids. The germline CDR1 and CDR2 sequences are LNHDA and SQIVND (reference sequence). CDR3 sequence reads: CASSIDFSAEEFF. The CDR3 coding sequence is TGTGCCAGTAGTATAGATTTCTCTGCAGAGGAGTTTTTT.

The chain employs TRBV5-8 and TRBJ2-5, with TRBD2 matching 16 bases. The CDR3 runs to 16 residues. The germline V gene encodes CDR1 SGHTS and CDR2 YDEGEE. The V and J ends lost 4 bases and 5 bases, in that order; junction bases with no gene match: 5. The CDR3 protein is CASSPGTSGRAETQYF. CDR3 bases: TGTGCCAGCAGCCCCGGGACTAGCGGGAGGGCGGAGACCCAGTACTTC.

The genes are TRBV7-9 and TRBJ1-5, with 7 bases identical to TRBD1. The V segment lost 5 bases and the J segment 6 bases; nucleotides outside the gene matches: 7. From germline, CDR1 is SEHNR and CDR2 FQNEAQ (reference sequence). This CDR3 has 14 residues. The CDR3 sequence: CASSGQGVGQPQHF. Written as DNA, the CDR3 is TGTGCCAGCAGCGGGCAGGGGGTCGGTCAGCCCCAGCATTTT.

This chain's CDR3 is CASGGAPQHF. CDR3 nucleotides: TGTGCCTCCGGGGGGGCGCCCCAGCATTTT. The chain uses TRBV27 and TRBJ1-5; TRBD1 is a possible D gene (6 bases). The germline V gene encodes CDR1 MNHEY and CDR2 SMNVEV (reference sequence). The CDR3 length is 10 residues. V was pared by 11 bases and J by 9 bases, with 11 bases between.

This chain uses TRBV20-1 with TRBJ1-1, with D uncertain. The germline V gene encodes CDR1 DFQATT and CDR2 SNEGSKA (reference sequence). The CDR3 has 12 amino acids. V lost 5 bases and J lost 4, with 11 bases in between. CDR3 sequence (DNA): TGCAGTGCTCAACATACCACCACTGAAGCTTTCTTT. It encodes CSAQHTTTEAFF.

This clonotype was counted a few times. V is TRBV5-6 and J is TRBJ2-7; D unresolved. The V and J ends lost 3 bases and 1 base respectively, with 8 bases between them. This CDR3 has 13 residues. In germline, CDR1 is SGHDT, CDR2 YYEEEE. CDR3 amino acids: CASSYQRSYEQYF. DNA of the CDR3: TGTGCCAGCAGCTATCAACGGTCCTACGAGCAGTACTTC.

The chain joins TRBV30 to TRBJ1-5; D not certain. The V and J ends lost 0 bases and 7 bases respectively, with 13 bases between them. The CDR3 consists of 14 residues. The germline CDR1 and CDR2 sequences are GTSNPN and SVGIG (reference sequence). CDR3 nucleotide sequence: TGTGCCTGGAGTGTAATCGGTGTTGGGCAGCCCCAGCATTTT. Its protein product is CAWSVIGVGQPQHF.